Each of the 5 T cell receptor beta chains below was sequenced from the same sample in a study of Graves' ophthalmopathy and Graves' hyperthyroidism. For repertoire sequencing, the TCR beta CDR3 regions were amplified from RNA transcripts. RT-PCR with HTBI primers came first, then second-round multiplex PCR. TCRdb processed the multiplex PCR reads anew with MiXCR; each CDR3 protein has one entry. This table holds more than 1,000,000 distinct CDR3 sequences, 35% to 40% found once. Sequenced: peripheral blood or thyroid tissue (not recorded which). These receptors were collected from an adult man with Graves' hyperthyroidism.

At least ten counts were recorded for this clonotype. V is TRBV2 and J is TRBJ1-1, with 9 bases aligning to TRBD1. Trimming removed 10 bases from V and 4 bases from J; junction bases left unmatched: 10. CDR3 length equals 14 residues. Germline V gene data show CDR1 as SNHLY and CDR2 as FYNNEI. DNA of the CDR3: TGTGCCACCCGGGACAGGGCCTTCGGCACTGAAGCTTTCTTT. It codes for CATRDRAFGTEAFF.

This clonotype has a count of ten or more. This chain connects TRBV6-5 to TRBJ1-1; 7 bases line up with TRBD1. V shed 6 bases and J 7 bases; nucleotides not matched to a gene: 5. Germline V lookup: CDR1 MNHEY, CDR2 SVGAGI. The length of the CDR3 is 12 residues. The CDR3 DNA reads TGTGCCAGCAGCAACAGGGGCAGTGAAGCTTTCTTT. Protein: CASSNRGSEAFF.

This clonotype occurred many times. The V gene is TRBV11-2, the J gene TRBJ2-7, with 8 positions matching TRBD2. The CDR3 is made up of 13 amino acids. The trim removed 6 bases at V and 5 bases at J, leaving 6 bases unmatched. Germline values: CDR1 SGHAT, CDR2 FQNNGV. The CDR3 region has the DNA TGTGCCAGCAGTCGGAGCGGGAGCAACGAGCAGTACTTC. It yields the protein CASSRSGSNEQYF.

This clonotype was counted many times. CDR3 protein: CSAKARAGEQYF. Here the CDR3 DNA reads TGCAGTGCAAAGGCCAGGGCCGGCGAGCAGTACTTC. The chain employs TRBV20-1 and TRBJ2-7; possibly TRBD1 for D (5 bases). This CDR3 is 12 amino acids long. V lost 6 bases and J lost 6, with 15 bases in between. Germline V lookup: CDR1 DFQATT, CDR2 SNEGSKA (reference sequence).

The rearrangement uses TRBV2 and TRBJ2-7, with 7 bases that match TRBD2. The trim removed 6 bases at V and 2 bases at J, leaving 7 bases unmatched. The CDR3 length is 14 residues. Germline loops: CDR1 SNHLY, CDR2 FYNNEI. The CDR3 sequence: CASSPWGGTYEQYF. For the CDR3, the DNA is TGTGCCAGCAGCCCCTGGGGGGGAACCTACGAGCAGTACTTC.